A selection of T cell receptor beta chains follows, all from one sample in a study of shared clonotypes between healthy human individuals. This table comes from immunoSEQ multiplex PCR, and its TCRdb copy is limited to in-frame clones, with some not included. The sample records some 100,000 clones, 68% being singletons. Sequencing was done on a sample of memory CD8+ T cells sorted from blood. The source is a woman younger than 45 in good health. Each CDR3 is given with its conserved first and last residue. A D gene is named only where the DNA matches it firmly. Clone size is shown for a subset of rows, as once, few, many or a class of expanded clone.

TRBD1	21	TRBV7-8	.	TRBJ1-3	TGTGCCAGCAGCTTACGCCGACCGGGACAGGGTACACAGGTCTCTGGAAACACCATATATTTT	CASSLRRPGQGTQVSGNTIYF
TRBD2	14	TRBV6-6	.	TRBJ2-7	TGTGCCAGCAGGCCACTAGCGGGAGTTGGGGAGCAGTACTTC	CASRPLAGVGEQYF
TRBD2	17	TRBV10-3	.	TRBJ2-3	TGTGCCATCAGTGAGTCGCGTTCTAGCGGGAGGACAGATACGCAGTATTTT	CAISESRSSGRTDTQYF
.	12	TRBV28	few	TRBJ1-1	TGTGCCAGCAGTCAACCGAACACTGAAGCTTTCTTT	CASSQPNTEAFF
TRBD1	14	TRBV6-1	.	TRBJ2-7	TGTGCCAGCAGTGGGACAGGGGCGGTTAACGAGCAGTACTTC	CASSGTGAVNEQYF
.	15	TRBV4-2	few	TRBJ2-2	TGTGCCAGCAGCCAAGAAATAGGGACCTCCGGGGAGCTGTTTTTT	CASSQEIGTSGELFF
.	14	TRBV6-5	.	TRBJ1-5	TGTGCCAGCAGTCGCGACAGACTGAATCAGCCCCAGCATTTT	CASSRDRLNQPQHF
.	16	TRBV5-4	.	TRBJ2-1	TGTGCCAGCAGCACGTCCGGGCCCGCGACCTACAATGAGCAGTTCTTC	CASSTSGPATYNEQFF
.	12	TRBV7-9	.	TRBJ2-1	TGTGCCAGCACGTGGTCCTACAATGAGCAGTTCTTC	CASTWSYNEQFF
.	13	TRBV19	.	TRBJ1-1	TGTGCCAGTAGCGGGACGGCAAACACTGAAGCTTTCTTT	CASSGTANTEAFF
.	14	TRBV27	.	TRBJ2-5	TGTGCCAGCAGCCTCGGGCCTCTTGGGGAGACCCAGTACTTC	CASSLGPLGETQYF
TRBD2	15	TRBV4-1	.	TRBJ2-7	TGCGCCAGCAGCCAAATGACTAGCGGGCTATACGAGCAGTACTTC	CASSQMTSGLYEQYF
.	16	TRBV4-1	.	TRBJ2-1	TGCGCCAGCAGCCAAGCTTTTGGGTACCGGTTACAGGAGCAGTTCTTC	CASSQAFGYRLQEQFF
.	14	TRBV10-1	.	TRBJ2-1	TGCGCCAGCAGCCGGGACCTATCGGACAATGAGCAGTTCTTC	CASSRDLSDNEQFF
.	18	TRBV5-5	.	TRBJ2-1	TGTGCCAGCAGCTTGGTAAAGGTAAGGGGGTCAGTGAGAAATGAGCAGTTCTTC	CASSLVKVRGSVRNEQFF
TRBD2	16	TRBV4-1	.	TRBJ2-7	TGCGCCAGCAGCCCGCTAGGGACTAGCGGGAGATACGAGCAGTACTTC	CASSPLGTSGRYEQYF
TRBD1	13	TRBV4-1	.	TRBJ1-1	TGCGCCAGCAGCCGCCGACCGGGACAGAGGGCTTTCTTT	CASSRRPGQRAFF
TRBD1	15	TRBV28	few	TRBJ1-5	TGTGCCAGCAGACGACAGGGTTTGGGTAATCAGCCCCAGCATTTT	CASRRQGLGNQPQHF
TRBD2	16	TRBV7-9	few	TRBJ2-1	TGTGCCAGCAGCGTACGTAGCGGGATTGCCCCAACTGAGCAGTTCTTC	CASSVRSGIAPTEQFF
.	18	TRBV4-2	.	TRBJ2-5	TGTGCCAGCAGCCAGGATAGCTTAGTGGGAGGCGGCGGGGAGACCCAGTACTTC	CASSQDSLVGGGGETQYF
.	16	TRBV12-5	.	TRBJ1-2	TGTGCTAGTGGTTTGGTACCTAGTGCCCCGGGCTATGGCTACACCTTC	CASGLVPSAPGYGYTF
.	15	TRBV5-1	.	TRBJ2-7	TGCGCCAGCAGCTTGGTGCGCGGGGCTCCTTTCGAGCAGTACTTC	CASSLVRGAPFEQYF
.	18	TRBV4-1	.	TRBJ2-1	TGCGCCAGCAGCCAAGATGGGACGACGGGATTTATCCACGGGGCGCAGTTCTTC	CASSQDGTTGFIHGAQFF
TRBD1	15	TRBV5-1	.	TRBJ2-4	TGCGCCAGCAGTCGAGCAACCGGGACAGGAAACATTCAGTACTTC	CASSRATGTGNIQYF
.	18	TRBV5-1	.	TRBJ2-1	TGCGCCAGCAGCTTGGTACCAAGCGGGCCAGTTGGGGGCAATGAGCAGTTCTTC	CASSLVPSGPVGGNEQFF
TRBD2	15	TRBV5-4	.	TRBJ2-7	TGTGCCAGCAGCGTAGGGACTAGCGGAACCTACGAGCAGTACTTC	CASSVGTSGTYEQYF
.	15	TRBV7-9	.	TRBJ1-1	TGTGCCAGCAGCTTAGCGCGGTCAGGGGACACTGAAGCTTTCTTT	CASSLARSGDTEAFF
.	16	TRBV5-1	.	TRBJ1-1	TGCGCCAGCAGCTCTGGACACCACATTCGGAACACTGAAGCTTTCTTT	CASSSGHHIRNTEAFF
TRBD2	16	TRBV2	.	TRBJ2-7	TGTGCCAGCAGTCTACGACATAGCGGGAGCTCCTACGAGCAGTACTTC	CASSLRHSGSSYEQYF
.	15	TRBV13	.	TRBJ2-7	TGTGCCAGCAGTCCTCAGGCAGGAGGGACCTACGAGCAGTACTTC	CASSPQAGGTYEQYF
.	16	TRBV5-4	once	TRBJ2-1	TGTGCCAGCAGCTTGTTTTCAGCGAGAAGTAGGAATGAGCAGTTCTTC	CASSLFSARSRNEQFF
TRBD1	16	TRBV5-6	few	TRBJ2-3	TGTGCCAGCAGCTTGGTGCCGGGACAGGGGACAGATACGCAGTATTTT	CASSLVPGQGTDTQYF
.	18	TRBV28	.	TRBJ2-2	TGTGCCAGCAGTTACCGGGACCCGCTCCAGAGGCACACCGGGGAGCTGTTTTTT	CASSYRDPLQRHTGELFF
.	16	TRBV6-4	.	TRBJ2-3	TGTGCCAGCAGTGACGAGGCTAGCCAAAGCACAGATACGCAGTATTTT	CASSDEASQSTDTQYF
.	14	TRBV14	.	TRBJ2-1	TGTGCCAGCAGCCAAGGGGGGCAGGGCTATGAGCAGTTCTTC	CASSQGGQGYEQFF
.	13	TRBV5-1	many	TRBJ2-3	TGCGCCAGCAGCCTGGAGGTGGGAGATACGCAGTATTTT	CASSLEVGDTQYF
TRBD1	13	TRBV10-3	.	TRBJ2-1	TGTGCCAGCGAAACAGGGGCAGGGAATGAGCAGTTCTTC	CASETGAGNEQFF
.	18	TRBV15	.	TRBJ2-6	TGTGCCACCAGCACCCGTTCGAAGGCGTACTCTGGGGCCAACGTCCTGACTTTC	CATSTRSKAYSGANVLTF
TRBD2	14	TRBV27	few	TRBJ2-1	TGTGCCAGCAGGGGGCCAGCGGGAGGATTTGAGCAGTTCTTC	CASRGPAGGFEQFF
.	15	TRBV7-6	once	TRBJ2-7	TGTGCCAGCAGGCGCTCACCCGGGGGCTCCTACGAGCAGTACTTC	CASRRSPGGSYEQYF
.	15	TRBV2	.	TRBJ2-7	TGTGCCAGCAGTGAGTCTTTAGGGTCTAACCACGAGCAGTACTTC	CASSESLGSNHEQYF
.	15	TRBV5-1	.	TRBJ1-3	TGCGCCAGCAGCGTAGGGGTTTCCTCTGGAAACACCATATATTTT	CASSVGVSSGNTIYF